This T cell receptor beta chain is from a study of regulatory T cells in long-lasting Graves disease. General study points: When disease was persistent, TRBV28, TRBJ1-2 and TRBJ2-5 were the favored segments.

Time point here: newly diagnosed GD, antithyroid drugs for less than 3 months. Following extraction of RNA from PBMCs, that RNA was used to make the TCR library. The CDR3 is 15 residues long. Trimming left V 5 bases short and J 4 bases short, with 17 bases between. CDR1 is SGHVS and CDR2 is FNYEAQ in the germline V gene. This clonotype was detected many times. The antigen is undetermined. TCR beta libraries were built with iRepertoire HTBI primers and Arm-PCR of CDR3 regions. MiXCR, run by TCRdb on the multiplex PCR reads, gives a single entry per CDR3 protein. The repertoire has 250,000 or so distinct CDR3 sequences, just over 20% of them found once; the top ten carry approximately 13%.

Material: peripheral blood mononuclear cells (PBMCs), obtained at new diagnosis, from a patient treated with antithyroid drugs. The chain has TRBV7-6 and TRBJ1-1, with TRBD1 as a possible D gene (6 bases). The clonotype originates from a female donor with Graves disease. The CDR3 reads CASSPRTGSFTEAFF. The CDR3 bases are TGTGCCAGCAGCCCAAGAACAGGGAGTTTCACTGAAGCTTTCTTT.